These T cell receptor beta chains were read from a single sample in a study of blood T cell repertoires in COVID-19. This table comes from immunoSEQ multiplex PCR, and its TCRdb copy is limited to in-frame clones, with some not included. The table shows over 200,000 clones, with 70% to 90% occurring only once. Sequenced input: peripheral blood. These receptors came from a woman younger than 45 with acute or convalescent COVID-19. Each CDR3 is given with its conserved first and last residue. Fields, in order: CDR3 protein, CDR3 DNA, J gene, V gene, clone size, D gene. The D gene is left open where the match is weak. Part of the rows lack a size; the others show once, few, many or a class for expanded clones.

CASSSRGPYGYTF TGTGCCAGCAGTTCAAGAGGGCCCTATGGCTACACCTTC TRBJ1-2 TRBV6-2/TRBV6-3 NA NA
CASSPTRETQYF TGTGCCAGCAGTCCCACGAGGGAGACCCAGTACTTC TRBJ2-5 TRBV6-5 NA NA
CASSSRQGTDTQYF TGTGCCAGCAGCTCGCGACAGGGCACAGATACGCAGTATTTT TRBJ2-3 TRBV7-3 NA NA
CASSLLSGRLNSYEQYF TGTGCCAGCAGCTTACTTAGCGGGAGGTTGAACTCCTACGAGCAGTACTTC TRBJ2-7 TRBV7-2 NA TRBD2
CASSLTRGGQPQHF TGTGCCAGCAGCTTAACCAGGGGTGGTCAGCCCCAGCATTTT TRBJ1-5 TRBV11-2 NA NA
CASSLRSNTGELFF TGTGCCAGCTCACTCAGATCGAACACCGGGGAGCTGTTTTTT TRBJ2-2 TRBV18 NA NA
CASSLEASDPETQYF TGCGCCAGCAGCTTGGAGGCTAGCGATCCGGAGACCCAGTACTTC TRBJ2-5 TRBV5-1 NA NA
CASSLGPSGRGQDTQYF TGCGCCAGCAGCTTGGGCCCTAGCGGGAGGGGACAAGATACGCAGTATTTT TRBJ2-3 TRBV5-1 NA TRBD2
CASSSGLAGALSYEQYF TGTGCCAGCAGCTCTGGACTAGCGGGAGCATTAAGCTACGAGCAGTACTTC TRBJ2-7 TRBV11-2 NA TRBD2
CASSLESNYGYTF TGCGCCAGCAGCTTGGAATCGAACTATGGCTACACCTTC TRBJ1-2 TRBV5-1 NA NA
CASSFSQRGSGYTF TGTGCCAGCAGCTTTAGCCAAAGGGGTTCTGGCTACACCTTC TRBJ1-2 TRBV7-2 NA NA
CASSRPRGSTFQETQYF TGTGCCAGCAGTCGCCCAAGGGGTTCAACTTTTCAAGAGACCCAGTACTTC TRBJ2-5 TRBV6-6 NA NA
CASRELAATDTQYF TGTGCCAGCAGGGAACTAGCGGCCACAGATACGCAGTATTTT TRBJ2-3 TRBV7-2 once TRBD2
CASRRPDSSYNEQFF TGTGCCAGTAGACGTCCGGACTCCTCCTACAATGAGCAGTTCTTC TRBJ2-1 TRBV19 NA NA
CAIISQGSYGYTF TGTGCCATCATCAGTCAGGGCAGCTATGGCTACACCTTC TRBJ1-2 TRBV12-3/TRBV12-4 NA NA
CASSPIPGGGYTF TGCGCCAGCAGCCCCATCCCAGGGGGCGGCTACACCTTC TRBJ1-2 TRBV5-1 once TRBD1
CASSGDRGDEKLFF TGTGCCAGCAGCGGGGACAGGGGCGATGAAAAACTGTTTTTT TRBJ1-4 TRBV2 NA TRBD1
CASSYGTSGRAGDEQFF TGTGCCAGCAGCTATGGGACTAGCGGGAGGGCCGGCGATGAGCAGTTCTTC TRBJ2-1 TRBV5-4 NA TRBD2
CSASEKARGAEAFF TGCAGTGCTAGTGAGAAGGCCAGGGGGGCCGAAGCTTTCTTT TRBJ1-1 TRBV20-1 once TRBD1
CASSPPGTGFYGYTF TGTGCCAGCAGCCCCCCCGGGACAGGGTTCTATGGCTACACCTTC TRBJ1-2 TRBV7-2 many TRBD1